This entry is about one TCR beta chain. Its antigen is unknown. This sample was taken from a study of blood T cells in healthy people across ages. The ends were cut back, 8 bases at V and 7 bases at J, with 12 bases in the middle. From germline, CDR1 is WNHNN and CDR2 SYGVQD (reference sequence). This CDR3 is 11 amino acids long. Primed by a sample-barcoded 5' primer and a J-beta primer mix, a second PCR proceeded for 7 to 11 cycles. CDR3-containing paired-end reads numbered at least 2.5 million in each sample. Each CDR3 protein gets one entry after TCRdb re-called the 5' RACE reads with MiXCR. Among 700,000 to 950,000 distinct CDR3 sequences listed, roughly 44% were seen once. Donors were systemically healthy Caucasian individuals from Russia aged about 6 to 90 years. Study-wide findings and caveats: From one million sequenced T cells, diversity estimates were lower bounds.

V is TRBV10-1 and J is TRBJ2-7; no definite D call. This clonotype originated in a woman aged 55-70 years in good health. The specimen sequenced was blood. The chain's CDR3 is CASLIPWEQYF. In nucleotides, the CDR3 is TGCGCCAGCCTAATCCCATGGGAGCAGTACTTC.